This note documents a single T cell receptor (beta chain) sequence. This entry comes from a study of blood T cells in healthy people across ages. V was shortened by 5 bases and J by 0 bases, with 10 bases between the two germline ends. The CDR3 totals 14 residues. The germline V gene encodes CDR1 SEHNR and CDR2 FQNEAQ (reference sequence). Then a second PCR, running roughly 7 to 11 cycles, was carried out with a sample-barcoded 5' primer and a J-beta primer mix. Each cDNA molecule was tagged by a template-switch adaptor that had 12 random nucleotides. All samples gave at least 2.5 million CDR3-containing paired-end reads. TCRdb re-called the 5' RACE reads through MiXCR, storing one row per CDR3 protein. Here the sample spans fewer than 950,000 distinct CDR3 sequences, approximately 55% being singletons.

The clonotype comes from an elderly man in good health. This chain links TRBV7-9 with TRBJ2-5, with a possible D match to TRBD1 (6 bases). The sequencing input was blood. The DNA for the CDR3 is TGTGCCAGCAGCCGACGGACAGACCAAGAGACCCAGTACTTC. The encoded protein is CASSRRTDQETQYF.